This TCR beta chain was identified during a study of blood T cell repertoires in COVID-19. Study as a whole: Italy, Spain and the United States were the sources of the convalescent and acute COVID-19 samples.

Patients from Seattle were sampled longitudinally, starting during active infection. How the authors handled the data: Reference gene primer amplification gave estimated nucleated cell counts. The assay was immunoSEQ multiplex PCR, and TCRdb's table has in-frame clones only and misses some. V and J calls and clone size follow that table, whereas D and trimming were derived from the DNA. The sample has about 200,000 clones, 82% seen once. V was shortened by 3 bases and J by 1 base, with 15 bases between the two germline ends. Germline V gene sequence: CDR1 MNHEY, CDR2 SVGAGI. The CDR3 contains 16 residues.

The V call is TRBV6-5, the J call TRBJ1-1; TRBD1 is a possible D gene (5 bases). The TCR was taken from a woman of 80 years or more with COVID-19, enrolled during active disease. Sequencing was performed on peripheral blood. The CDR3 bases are TGTGCCAGCAGTTATACCCCGGCGACAGCGAACACTGAAGCTTTCTTT. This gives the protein CASSYTPATANTEAFF.